This T cell receptor beta chain was profiled in a study of blood T cell repertoires in COVID-19. With 7 bases clipped from V and 4 bases from J, the junction kept 7 bases outside the gene matches. The length of the CDR3 is 15 residues. Germline loops: CDR1 LNHDA, CDR2 SQIVND (reference sequence). The sample holds a few counts of this clone. Repertoires were generated with immunoSEQ multiplex PCR, while TCRdb's copy carries only in-frame clones and drops some. The sample holds hundreds of thousands of clones, around four fifths seen once. The TCR originated in a woman aged 40 to 50 with active or convalescent COVID-19. The rearrangement joins TRBV19 to TRBJ2-1, with 10 bases identical to TRBD2. Source material: peripheral blood. The CDR3 bases are TGTGCCAGTACTCCGCTAGCGGGGGCATACAATGAGCAGTTCTTC. Its protein product is CASTPLAGAYNEQFF.